This entry is about one T cell receptor (beta chain). Its specificity is unknown. Using its own MiXCR run on the 5' RACE reads, TCRdb lists one record per CDR3 protein. This table holds 70,000 to 95,000 distinct CDR3 sequences, less than 15% found once. These data come from a study of neurological immune-mediated disorders. Regarding time point: longitudinal time-point 2. Per germline, CDR1 LGHNA and CDR2 YNFKEQ. The CDR3 has 12 residues. The germline V and J ends were trimmed by 5 bases and 5 bases, with 8 bases remaining between them. Notes on the study in general: Private repertoires in all groups were suggested by the finding that expanded clones across subjects shared no CDR3 amino acid sequences.

The sequence derives from a female donor with HTLV-1-associated myelopathy (HAM/TSP). V and J are TRBV4-2 and TRBJ2-3; D is unresolved. The sequencing input was PBMCs. The CDR3 nucleotides read TGTGCCAGCAGCTTGGGTAAAGATACGCAGTATTTT. It specifies CASSLGKDTQYF.